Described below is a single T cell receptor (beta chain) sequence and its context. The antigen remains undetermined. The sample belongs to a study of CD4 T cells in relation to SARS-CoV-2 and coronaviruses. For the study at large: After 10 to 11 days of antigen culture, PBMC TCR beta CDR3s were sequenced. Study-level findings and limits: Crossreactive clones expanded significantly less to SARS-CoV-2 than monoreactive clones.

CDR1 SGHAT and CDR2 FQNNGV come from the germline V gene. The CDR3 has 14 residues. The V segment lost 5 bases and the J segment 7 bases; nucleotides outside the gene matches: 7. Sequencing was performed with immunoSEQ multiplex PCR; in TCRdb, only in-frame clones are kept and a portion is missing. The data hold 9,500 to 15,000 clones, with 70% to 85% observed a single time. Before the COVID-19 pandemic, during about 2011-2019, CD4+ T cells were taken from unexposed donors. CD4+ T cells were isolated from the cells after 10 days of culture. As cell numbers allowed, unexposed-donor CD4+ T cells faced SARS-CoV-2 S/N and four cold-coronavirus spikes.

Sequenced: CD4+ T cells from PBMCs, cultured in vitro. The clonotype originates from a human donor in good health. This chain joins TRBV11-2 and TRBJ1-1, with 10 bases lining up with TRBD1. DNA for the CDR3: TGTGCCAGCAGCCCCGTTCGGGACAGGGGTGAAGCTTTCTTT. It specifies CASSPVRDRGEAFF.